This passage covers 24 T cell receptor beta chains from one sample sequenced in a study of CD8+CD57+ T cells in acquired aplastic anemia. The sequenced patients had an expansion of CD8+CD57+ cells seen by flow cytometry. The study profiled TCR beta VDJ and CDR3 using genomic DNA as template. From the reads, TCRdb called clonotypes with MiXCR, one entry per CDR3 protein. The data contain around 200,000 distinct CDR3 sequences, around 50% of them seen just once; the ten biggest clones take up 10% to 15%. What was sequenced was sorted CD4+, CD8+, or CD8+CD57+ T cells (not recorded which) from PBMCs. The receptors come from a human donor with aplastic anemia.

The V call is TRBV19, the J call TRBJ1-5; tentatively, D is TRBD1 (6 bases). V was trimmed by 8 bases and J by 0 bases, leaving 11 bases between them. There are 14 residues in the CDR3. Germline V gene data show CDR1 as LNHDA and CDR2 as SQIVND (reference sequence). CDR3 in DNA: TGTGCCAGTGCGGGGGGCCATAGCAATCAGCCCCAGCATTTT. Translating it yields CASAGGHSNQPQHF.

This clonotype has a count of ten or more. Here the CDR3 reads CASSNRSGTHHYEQYF. The CDR3 nucleotides read TGTGCCAGCAGTAATCGCTCCGGGACGCATCATTACGAGCAGTACTTC. This chain uses TRBV6-1 with TRBJ2-7; D may correspond to TRBD1 or TRBD2 (5 bases each). Trimming took off 5 bases at V and 4 bases at J, with 21 bases between the two ends. CDR3 length: 16 residues. Germline V lookup: CDR1 MNHNS, CDR2 SASEGT.

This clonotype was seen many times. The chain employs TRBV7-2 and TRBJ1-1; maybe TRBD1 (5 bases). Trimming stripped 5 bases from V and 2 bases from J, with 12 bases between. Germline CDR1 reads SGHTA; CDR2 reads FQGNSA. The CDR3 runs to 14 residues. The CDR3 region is CASSIDRINTEAFF. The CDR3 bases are TGTGCCAGCAGCATCGACAGAATAAACACTGAAGCTTTCTTT.

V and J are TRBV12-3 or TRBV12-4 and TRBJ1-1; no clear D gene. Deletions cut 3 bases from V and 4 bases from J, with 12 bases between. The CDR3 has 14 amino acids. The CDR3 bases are TGTGCCAGCAGTTTCGGAAACGTCGGCACTGAAGCTTTCTTT. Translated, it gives CASSFGNVGTEAFF.

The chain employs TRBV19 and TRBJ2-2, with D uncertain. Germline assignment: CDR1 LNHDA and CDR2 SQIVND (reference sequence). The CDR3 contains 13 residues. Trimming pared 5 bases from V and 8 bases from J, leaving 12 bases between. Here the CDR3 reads CASSPRLPGELFF. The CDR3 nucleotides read TGTGCCAGTAGTCCAAGACTGCCTGGGGAGCTGTTTTTT.

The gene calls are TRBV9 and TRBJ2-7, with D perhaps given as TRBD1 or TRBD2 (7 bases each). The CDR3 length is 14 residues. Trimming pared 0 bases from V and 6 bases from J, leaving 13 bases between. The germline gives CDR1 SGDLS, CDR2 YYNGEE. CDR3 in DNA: TGTGCCAGCAGCGTAGGGGAGGGGGCATCCGAGCAGTACTTC. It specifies CASSVGEGASEQYF.

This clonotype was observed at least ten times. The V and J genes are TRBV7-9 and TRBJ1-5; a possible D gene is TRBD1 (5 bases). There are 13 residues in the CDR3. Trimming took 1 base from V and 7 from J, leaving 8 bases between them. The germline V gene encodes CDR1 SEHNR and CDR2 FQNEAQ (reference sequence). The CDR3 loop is CASSLGRGQPQHF. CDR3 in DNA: TGTGCCAGCAGCTTAGGGAGGGGCCAGCCCCAGCATTTT.

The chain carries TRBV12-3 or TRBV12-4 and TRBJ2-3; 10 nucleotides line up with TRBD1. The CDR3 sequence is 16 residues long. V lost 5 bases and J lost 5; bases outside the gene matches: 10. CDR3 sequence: CASSRPGQGTQDTQYF. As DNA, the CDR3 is TGTGCCAGCAGTCGCCCGGGACAGGGGACACAAGATACGCAGTATTTT.

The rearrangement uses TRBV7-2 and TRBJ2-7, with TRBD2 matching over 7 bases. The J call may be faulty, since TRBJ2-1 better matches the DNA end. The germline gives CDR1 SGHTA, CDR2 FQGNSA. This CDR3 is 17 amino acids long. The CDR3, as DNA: TGTGCCAGCAGCTTAGACGTCTTGCTAGCGGTCTCCTACGAGCAGTTCTTC. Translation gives CASSLDVLLAVSYEQFF.

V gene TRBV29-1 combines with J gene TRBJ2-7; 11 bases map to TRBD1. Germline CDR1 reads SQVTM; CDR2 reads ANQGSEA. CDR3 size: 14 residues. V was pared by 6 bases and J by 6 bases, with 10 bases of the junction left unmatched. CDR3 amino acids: CSVDPGQGDGEQYF. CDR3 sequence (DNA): TGCAGCGTCGACCCGGGACAGGGGGATGGCGAGCAGTACTTC.

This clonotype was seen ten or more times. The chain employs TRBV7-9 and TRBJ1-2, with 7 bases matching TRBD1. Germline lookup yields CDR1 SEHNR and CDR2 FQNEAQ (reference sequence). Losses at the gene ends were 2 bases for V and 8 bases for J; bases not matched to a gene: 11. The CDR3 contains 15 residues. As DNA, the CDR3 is TGTGCCAGCAGCTTACGAACGAGGGGGCGAGAAGGCTACACCTTC. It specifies CASSLRTRGREGYTF.

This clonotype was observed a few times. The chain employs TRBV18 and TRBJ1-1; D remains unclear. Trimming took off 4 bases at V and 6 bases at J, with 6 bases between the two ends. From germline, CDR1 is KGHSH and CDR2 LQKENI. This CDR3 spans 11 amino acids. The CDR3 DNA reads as TGTGCCAGCTCACGGTCCGCTGAAGCTTTCTTT. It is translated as CASSRSAEAFF.

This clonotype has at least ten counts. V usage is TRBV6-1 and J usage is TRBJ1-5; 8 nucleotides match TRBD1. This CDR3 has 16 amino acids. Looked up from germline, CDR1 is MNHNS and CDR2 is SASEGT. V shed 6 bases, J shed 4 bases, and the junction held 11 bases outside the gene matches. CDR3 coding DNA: TGTGCCAGCAGACGGACAGGGCTTGGTGGGAATCAGCCCCAGCATTTT. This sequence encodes CASRRTGLGGNQPQHF.

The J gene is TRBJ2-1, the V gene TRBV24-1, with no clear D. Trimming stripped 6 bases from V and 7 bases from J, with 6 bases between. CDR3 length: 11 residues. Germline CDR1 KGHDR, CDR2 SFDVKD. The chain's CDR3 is CATSFRNEQFF. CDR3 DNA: TGTGCCACCAGTTTTAGGAATGAGCAGTTCTTC.

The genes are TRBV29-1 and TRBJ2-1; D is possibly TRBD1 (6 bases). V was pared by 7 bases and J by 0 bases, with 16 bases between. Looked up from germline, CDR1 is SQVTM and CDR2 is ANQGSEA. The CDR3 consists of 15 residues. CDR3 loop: CSATRQDRSYNEQFF. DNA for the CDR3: TGCAGCGCCACCCGACAGGACCGCTCCTACAATGAGCAGTTCTTC.

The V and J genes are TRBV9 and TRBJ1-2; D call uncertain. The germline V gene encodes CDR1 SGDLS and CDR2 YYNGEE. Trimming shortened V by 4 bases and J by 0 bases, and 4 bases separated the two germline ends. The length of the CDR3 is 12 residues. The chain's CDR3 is CASSRANYGYTF. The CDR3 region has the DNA TGTGCCAGCAGCCGGGCTAACTATGGCTACACCTTC. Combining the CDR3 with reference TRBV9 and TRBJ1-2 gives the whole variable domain DSGVTQTPKHLITATGQRVTLRCSPRSGDLSVYWYQQSLDQGLQFLIQYYNGEERAKGNILERFSAQQFPDLHSELNLSSLELGDSALYFCASSRANYGYTFGSGTRLTVV.

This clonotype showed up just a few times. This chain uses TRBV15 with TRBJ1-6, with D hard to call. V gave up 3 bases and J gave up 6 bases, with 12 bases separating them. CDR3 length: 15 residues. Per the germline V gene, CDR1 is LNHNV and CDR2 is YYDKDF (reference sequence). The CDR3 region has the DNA TGTGCCACCAGCAGGGGCGTCAGCAGTAATTCACCCCTCCACTTT. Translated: CATSRGVSSNSPLHF.

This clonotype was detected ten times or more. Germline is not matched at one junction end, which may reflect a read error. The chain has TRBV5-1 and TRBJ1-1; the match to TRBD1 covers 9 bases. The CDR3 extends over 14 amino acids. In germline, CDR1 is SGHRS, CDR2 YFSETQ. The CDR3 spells CASSLQGANIEAFF. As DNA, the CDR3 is TGCGCCAGCAGCTTACAGGGGGCGAACATTGAAGCTTTCTTT.

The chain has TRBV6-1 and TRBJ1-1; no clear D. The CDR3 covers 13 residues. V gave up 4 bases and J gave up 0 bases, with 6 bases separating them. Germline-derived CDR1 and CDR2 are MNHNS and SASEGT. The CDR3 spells CASSVQLNTEAFF. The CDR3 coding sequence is TGTGCCAGCAGTGTACAGCTGAACACTGAAGCTTTCTTT.

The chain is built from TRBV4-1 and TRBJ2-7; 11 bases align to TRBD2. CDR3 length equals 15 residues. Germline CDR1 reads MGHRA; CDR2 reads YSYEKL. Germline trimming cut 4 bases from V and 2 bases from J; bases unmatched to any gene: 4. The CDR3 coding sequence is TGCGCCAGCAGCCGTAGCGGGGGGGAAGCCTACGAGCAGTACTTC. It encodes CASSRSGGEAYEQYF.

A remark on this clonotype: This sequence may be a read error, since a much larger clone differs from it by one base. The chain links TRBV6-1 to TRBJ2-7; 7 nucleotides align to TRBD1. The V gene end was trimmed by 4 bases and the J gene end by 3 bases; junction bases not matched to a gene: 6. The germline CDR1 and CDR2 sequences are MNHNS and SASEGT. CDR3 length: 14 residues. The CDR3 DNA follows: TGTGCCAGCAGTGGAGGGGGACAGCTCTACGAGCAGTACTTC. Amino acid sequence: CASSGGGQLYEQYF.

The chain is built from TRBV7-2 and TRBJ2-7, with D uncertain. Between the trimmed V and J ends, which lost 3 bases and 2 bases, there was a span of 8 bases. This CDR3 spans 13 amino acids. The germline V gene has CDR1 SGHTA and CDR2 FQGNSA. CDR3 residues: CASSFRKTYEQYF. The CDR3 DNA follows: TGTGCCAGCAGCTTTCGGAAGACCTACGAGCAGTACTTC. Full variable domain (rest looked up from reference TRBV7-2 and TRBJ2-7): GAGVSQSPSNKVTEKGKDVELRCDPISGHTALYWYRQSLGQGLEFLIYFQGNSAPDKSGLPSDRFSAERTGGSVSTLTIQRTQQEDSAVYLCASSFRKTYEQYFGPGTRLTVT.

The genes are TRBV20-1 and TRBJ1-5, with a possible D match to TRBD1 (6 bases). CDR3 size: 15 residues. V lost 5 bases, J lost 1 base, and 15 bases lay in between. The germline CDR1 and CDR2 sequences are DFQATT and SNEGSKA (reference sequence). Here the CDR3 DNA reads TGCAGTGCTGGCGGGGGCGGAGGAAGCAATCAGCCCCAGCATTTT. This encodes CSAGGGGGSNQPQHF.

Here the CDR3 reads CASSDLPADTQYF. The CDR3 nucleotides read TGCGCCAGCAGCGACCTTCCGGCAGATACGCAGTATTTT. The chain links TRBV5-1 to TRBJ2-3; D not certain. V lost 4 bases to trimming and J lost 4 bases, with 10 bases between them. Germline loops: CDR1 SGHRS, CDR2 YFSETQ. This CDR3 region has 13 residues. The variable domain in full, with the rest retrieved from reference TRBV5-1 and TRBJ2-3, is KAGVTQTPRYLIKTRGQQVTLSCSPISGHRSVSWYQQTPGQGLQFLFEYFSETQRNKGNFPGRFSGRQFSNSRSEMNVSTLELGDSALYLCASSDLPADTQYFGPGTRLTVL.